This T cell receptor (beta chain) was sequenced in a study of T-cell reconstitution after alpha-beta-depleted transplantation in children. As to this clonotype: Its specificity is not known.

Study-level findings and limits: In patients about two months after transplant, alpha-beta T cells reportedly arose from several hundred expanded graft clones. Most T-cell counts and diversity one year after the transplant came from T cells that were newly produced.

Preparation of the TCRbeta library used unique molecular identifiers. TCRdb processed the PCR reads anew with MiXCR; each CDR3 protein has one entry. Counted here are 450,000 to 600,000 distinct CDR3 sequences, 13% occurring once; the ten biggest clones make up approximately 2.1%. V was cut by 2 bases and J by 3 bases, with 11 bases left in between. The germline gives CDR1 GTSNPN, CDR2 SVGIG (reference sequence). The CDR3 is made up of 14 amino acids. Sequenced here: PBMCs, mostly from graft donor cells, sampled 360 days after TCRalphabeta/CD19-depleted stem cell transplant. The genes are TRBV30 and TRBJ2-1; D possibly corresponds to TRBD2 (5 bases). The source is a male patient between 10 and 17 years old who had a stem cell transplant for acute myeloid leukemia, so the T cells may come from the graft donor. The CDR3 reads CAWSRRARYNEQFF. Written as DNA, the CDR3 is TGTGCCTGGAGTCGGCGGGCCCGCTACAATGAGCAGTTCTTC.